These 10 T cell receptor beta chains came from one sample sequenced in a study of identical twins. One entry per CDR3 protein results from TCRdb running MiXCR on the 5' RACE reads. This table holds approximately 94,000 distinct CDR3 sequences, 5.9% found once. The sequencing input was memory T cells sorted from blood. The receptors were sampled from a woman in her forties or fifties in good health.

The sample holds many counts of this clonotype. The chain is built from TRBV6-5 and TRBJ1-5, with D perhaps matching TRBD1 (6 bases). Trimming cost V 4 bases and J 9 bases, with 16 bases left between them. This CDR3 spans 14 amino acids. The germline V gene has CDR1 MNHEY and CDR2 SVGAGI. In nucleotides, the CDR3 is TGTGCCAGCAGTTCCCTACAGGGAGGGCTGCCCCAGCATTTT. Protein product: CASSSLQGGLPQHF.

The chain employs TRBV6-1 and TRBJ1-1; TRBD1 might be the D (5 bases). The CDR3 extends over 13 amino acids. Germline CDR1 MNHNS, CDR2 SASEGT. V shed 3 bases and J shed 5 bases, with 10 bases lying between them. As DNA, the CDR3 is TGTGCCAGCAGTGATAGGGGTTGGACTGAAGCTTTCTTT. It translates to CASSDRGWTEAFF.

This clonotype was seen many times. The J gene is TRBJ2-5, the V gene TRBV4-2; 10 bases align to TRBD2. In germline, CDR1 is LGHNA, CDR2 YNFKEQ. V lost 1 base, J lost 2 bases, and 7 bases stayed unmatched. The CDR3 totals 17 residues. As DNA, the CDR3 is TGTGCCAGCAGCCAAGGCCGACTAGCGGGTTCACAAGAGACCCAGTACTTC. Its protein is CASSQGRLAGSQETQYF.

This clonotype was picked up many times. The CDR3 loop is CASQVYNEQFF. The DNA of the CDR3 is TGTGCCAGCCAAGTTTACAATGAGCAGTTCTTC. The V gene is TRBV28, the J gene TRBJ2-1; D is uncertain. The ends were cut back, 8 bases at V and 4 bases at J, with 6 bases in the middle. The germline gives CDR1 MDHEN, CDR2 SYDVKM. CDR3 size: 11 residues.

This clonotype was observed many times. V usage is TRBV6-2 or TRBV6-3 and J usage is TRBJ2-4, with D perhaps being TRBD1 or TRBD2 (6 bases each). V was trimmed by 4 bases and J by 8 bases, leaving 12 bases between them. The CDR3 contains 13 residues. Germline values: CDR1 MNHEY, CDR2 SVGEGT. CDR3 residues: CASSLGGRYIQYF. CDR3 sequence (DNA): TGTGCCAGCAGTTTGGGGGGCAGATACATTCAGTACTTC.

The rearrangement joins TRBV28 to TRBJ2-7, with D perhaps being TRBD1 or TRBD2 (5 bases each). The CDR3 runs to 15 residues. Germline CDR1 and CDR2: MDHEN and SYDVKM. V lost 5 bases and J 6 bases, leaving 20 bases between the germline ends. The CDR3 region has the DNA TGTGCCAGCAGTCCACCGGGACCCCAAATCGGCGAGCAGTACTTC. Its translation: CASSPPGPQIGEQYF.

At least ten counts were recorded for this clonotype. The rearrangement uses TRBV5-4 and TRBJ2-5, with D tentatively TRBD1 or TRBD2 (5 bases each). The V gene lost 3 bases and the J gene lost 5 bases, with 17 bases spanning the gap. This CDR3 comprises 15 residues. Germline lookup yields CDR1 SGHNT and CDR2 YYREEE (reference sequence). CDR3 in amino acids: CASSSVIVGVETQYF. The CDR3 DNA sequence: TGTGCCAGCAGCTCGGTCATTGTGGGGGTGGAGACCCAGTACTTC.

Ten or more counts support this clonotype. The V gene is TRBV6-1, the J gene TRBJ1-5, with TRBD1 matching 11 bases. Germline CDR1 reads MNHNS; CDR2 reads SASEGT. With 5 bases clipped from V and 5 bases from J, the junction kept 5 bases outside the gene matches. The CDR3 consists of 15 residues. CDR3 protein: CASSKPGQGDQPQHF. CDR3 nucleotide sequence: TGTGCCAGCAGTAAACCGGGACAGGGGGATCAGCCCCAGCATTTT.

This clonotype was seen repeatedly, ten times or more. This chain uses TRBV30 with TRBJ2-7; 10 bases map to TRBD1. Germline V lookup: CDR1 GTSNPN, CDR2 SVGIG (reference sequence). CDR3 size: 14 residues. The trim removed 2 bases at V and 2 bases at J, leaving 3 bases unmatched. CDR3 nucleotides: TGTGCCTGGAGTATCGGGACAGGGGCCTACGAGCAGTACTTC. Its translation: CAWSIGTGAYEQYF.

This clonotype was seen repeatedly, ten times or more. The CDR3 spells CASSLSTGESYNEQFF. As DNA, the CDR3 is TGTGCCAGCAGCTTGTCGACAGGGGAATCCTACAATGAGCAGTTCTTC. The V gene is TRBV5-4, the J gene TRBJ2-1; 8 bases map to TRBD1. V shed 1 base, J shed 1 base, and the junction held 4 bases outside the gene matches. The CDR3 is 16 amino acids. Germline assignment: CDR1 SGHNT and CDR2 YYREEE (reference sequence).